This T cell receptor (beta chain) was captured by sequencing in a study of shared clonotypes between healthy human individuals. General observations from the study: Larger estimated richness was generally recorded for naive subsets relative to memory subsets.

A deep-level run was used for the assay. Genomic DNA from each subset was divided evenly over several immunoSEQ plates. TCRdb keeps only in-frame clones here, not all; method: immunoSEQ multiplex PCR. This table has some 1 million clones, more than 65% appearing once. This clone was recorded once. Its antigen is unidentified. This CDR3 is 14 amino acids long. Trimming stripped 3 bases from V and 7 bases from J, with 15 bases between. The material sequenced was memory CD4+ T cells sorted from blood. Subset described: CD45RA-negative fraction. This TCR came from a man between 18 and 35 years old in good health. This chain links TRBV23-1 with TRBJ1-1; D unresolved. TRBV23-1 qualifies as an ORF whose function is uncertain. CDR3 residues: CASSQAETRIEAFF. CDR3 coding DNA: TGCGCCAGCAGTCAGGCCGAGACCCGGATTGAAGCTTTCTTT.